This T cell receptor (beta chain) was recovered during a study of blood T cells in healthy people across ages. Points from the study as a whole: Fewer expanded clones and more diversity marked long-lived versus aged donors.

This CDR3 has 15 amino acids. V was pared by 1 base and J by 5 bases, with 2 bases of the junction left unmatched. Germline V CDR1 and CDR2: LGHNA, YSLEER. This clonotype was picked up many times. Its antigen is as yet unknown. Primed by a sample-barcoded 5' primer and a J-beta primer mix, a second PCR proceeded for about 7 to 11 cycles. A template-switch adaptor containing 12 random nucleotides labeled each cDNA molecule. TCRdb processed the 5' RACE reads anew with MiXCR; each CDR3 protein has one entry. The sample lists 500,000 to 700,000 distinct CDR3 sequences, about 28% occurring once. The sample was blood. The TCR was taken from a woman of 80 years or more in good health. V and J are TRBV4-3 and TRBJ1-4; 9 bases line up with TRBD1. CDR3 in DNA: TGCGCCAGCAGCCAAGGTGGGACAGGGAATGAAAAACTGTTTTTT. Translating it yields CASSQGGTGNEKLFF.